This section outlines one TCR beta chain sequence together with its context. Original methodology: Amplifying reference gene primers gave estimates of nucleated cell counts. Only in-frame clones appear in the TCRdb table, and some are missing; sequencing was by immunoSEQ multiplex PCR. That table furnishes V, J and clone size, whereas the DNA furnished D and trimming. The table shows around 280,000 clones, with 90% occurring only once. Trimming shortened V by 0 bases and J by 9 bases, and 18 bases separated the two germline ends. The CDR3 length is 15 residues. Germline V gene lookup returns CDR1 GTSNPN and CDR2 SVGIG (reference sequence). The sample is drawn from a study of blood T cell repertoires in COVID-19. In the study overall: The analysed material was cDNA or gDNA that came from T cells, B-cell-depleted T cells, or PBMCs.

Participants, 18 to 89 years old, spanned 24 US areas. This TCR derives from a young woman with acute COVID-19. The gene calls are TRBV30 and TRBJ2-1; D may be TRBD1 (5 bases). Material: PBMCs or T cells enriched from blood (not recorded which). The CDR3, as DNA: TGTGCCTGGAGTGTTGGTCCCCCAACAGGTCGTGAGCAGTTCTTC. It yields the protein CAWSVGPPTGREQFF.